This note documents a single T cell receptor beta chain sequence. Its matching antigen is unknown. The study ran its PCR with 60 Vbeta and 13 Jbeta primers. The protocol was immunoSEQ multiplex PCR, while the TCRdb copy is restricted to in-frame clones and leaves out a portion. The table has roughly 290,000 clones, roughly 80% seen once. This sample was included in a study of cytomegalovirus exposure and HLA in healthy donors. Findings and limits, study-wide: Earlier analysis yielded a pattern in which most TCR beta V segments were productive about 90% or about 30% of the time. After further analysis at a later stage, under 20,000 TCR beta sequences were associated with HLA alleles at 0.05 false discovery rate.

With 2 bases removed from V and 6 bases from J, the gap between germline ends came to 8 bases. The V gene's germline CDR1 is LGHNT and CDR2 FRNRAP. There are 13 residues in the CDR3. Sample: PBMCs. The chain employs TRBV12-5 and TRBJ2-4; D is perhaps TRBD1 (5 bases). The receptor comes from a girl aged 2-10 years in good health and CMV-seronegative. CDR3 DNA: TGTGCTAGTGGTTTGATAGACAGAAACATTCAGTACTTC. It translates to CASGLIDRNIQYF. Drawing the rest from reference TRBV12-5 and TRBJ2-4, the complete variable domain is DARVTQTPRHKVTEMGQEVTMRCQPILGHNTVFWYRQTMMQGLELLAYFRNRAPLDDSGMPKDRFSAEMPDATLATLKIQPSEPRDSAVYFCASGLIDRNIQYFGAGTRLSVL.